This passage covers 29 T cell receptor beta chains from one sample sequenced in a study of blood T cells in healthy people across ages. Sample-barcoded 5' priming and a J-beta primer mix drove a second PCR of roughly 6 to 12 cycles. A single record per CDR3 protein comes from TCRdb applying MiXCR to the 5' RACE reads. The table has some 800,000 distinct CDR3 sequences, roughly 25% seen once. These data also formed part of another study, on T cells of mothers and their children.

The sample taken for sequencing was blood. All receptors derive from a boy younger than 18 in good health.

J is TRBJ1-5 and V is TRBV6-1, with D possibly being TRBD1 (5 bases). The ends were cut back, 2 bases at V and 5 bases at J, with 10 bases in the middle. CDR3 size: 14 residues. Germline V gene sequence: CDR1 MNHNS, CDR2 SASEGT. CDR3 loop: CASSEYNRHQPQHF. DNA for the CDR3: TGTGCCAGCAGTGAATACAACAGGCATCAGCCCCAGCATTTT.

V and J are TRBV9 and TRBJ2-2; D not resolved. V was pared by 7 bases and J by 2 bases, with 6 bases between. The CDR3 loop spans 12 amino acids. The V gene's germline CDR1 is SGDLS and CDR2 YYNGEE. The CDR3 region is CASGPNTGELFF. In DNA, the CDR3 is TGTGCCAGCGGGCCAAACACCGGGGAGCTGTTTTTT.

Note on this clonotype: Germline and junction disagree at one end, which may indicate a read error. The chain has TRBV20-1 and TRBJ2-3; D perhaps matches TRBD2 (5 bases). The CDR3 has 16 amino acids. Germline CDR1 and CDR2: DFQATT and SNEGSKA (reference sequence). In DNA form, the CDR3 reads TGCAGCGCTAGAGGGAAGTGGGGAGAGGACACAGATACGCAGTATTTT. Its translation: CSARGKWGEDTDTQYF.

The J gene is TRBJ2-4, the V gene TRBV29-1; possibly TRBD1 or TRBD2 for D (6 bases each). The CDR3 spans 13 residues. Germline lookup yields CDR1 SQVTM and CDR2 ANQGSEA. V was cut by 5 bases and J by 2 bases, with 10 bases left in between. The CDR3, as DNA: TGCAGCGTTCGAGGGGGGACCAAAAACATTCAGTACTTC. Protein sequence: CSVRGGTKNIQYF.

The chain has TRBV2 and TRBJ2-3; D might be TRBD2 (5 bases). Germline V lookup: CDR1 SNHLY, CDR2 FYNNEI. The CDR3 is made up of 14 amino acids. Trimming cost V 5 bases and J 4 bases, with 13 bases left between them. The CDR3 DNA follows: TGTGCCAGCAGTACAAACCCAGCGGCAGATACGCAGTATTTT. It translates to CASSTNPAADTQYF.

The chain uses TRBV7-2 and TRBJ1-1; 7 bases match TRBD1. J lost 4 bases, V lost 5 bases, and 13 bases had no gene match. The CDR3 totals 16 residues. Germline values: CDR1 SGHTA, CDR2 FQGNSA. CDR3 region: CASSPGTVPWVTEAFF. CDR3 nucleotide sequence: TGTGCCAGCAGCCCAGGGACAGTCCCGTGGGTCACTGAAGCTTTCTTT.

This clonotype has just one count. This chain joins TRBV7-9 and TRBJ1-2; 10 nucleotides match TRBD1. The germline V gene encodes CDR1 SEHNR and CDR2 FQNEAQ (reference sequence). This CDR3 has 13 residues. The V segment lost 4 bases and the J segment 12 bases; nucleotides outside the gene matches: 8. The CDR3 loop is CASSSGTGVSDTF. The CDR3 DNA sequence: TGTGCCAGCAGCTCCGGGACAGGGGTCTCTGACACCTTC.

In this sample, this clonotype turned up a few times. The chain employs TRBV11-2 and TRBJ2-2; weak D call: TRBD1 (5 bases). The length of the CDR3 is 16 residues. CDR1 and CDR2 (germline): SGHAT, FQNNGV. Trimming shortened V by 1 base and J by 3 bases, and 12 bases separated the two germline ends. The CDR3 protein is CASSLGGGSYTGELFF. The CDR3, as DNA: TGTGCCAGCAGCTTAGGGGGCGGATCTTACACCGGGGAGCTGTTTTTT. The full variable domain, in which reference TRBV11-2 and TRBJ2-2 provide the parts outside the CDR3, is EAGVAQSPRYKIIEKRQSVAFWCNPISGHATLYWYQQILGQGPKLLIQFQNNGVVDDSQLPKDRFSAERLKGVDSTLKIQPAKLEDSAVYLCASSLGGGSYTGELFFGEGSRLTVL.

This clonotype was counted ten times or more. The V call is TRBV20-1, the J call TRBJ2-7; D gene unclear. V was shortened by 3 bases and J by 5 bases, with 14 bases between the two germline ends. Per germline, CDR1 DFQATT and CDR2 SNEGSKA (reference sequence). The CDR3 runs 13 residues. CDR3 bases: TGCAGTGCTAGGGGCAACGATGTCCACGAGCAGTACTTC. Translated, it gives CSARGNDVHEQYF.

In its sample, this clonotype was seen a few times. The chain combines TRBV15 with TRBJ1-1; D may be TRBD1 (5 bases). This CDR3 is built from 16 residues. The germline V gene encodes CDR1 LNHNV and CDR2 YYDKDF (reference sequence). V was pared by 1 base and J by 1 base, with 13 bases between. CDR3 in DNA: TGTGCCACCAGCAGAGGTATGACAGCTAGGAACACTGAAGCTTTCTTT. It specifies CATSRGMTARNTEAFF.

DNA for the CDR3: TGTGCCAGCACAACCGGGACAGGACAACTATTCTCCTACGAGCAGTACTTC. Its protein is CASTTGTGQLFSYEQYF. The chain employs TRBV6-2 or TRBV6-3 and TRBJ2-5; 8 bases match TRBD1. With the DNA end fitting TRBJ2-7 better, the J assignment may be wrong. CDR1 and CDR2 from the germline V gene are MNHEY and SVGEGT. The CDR3 covers 17 residues.

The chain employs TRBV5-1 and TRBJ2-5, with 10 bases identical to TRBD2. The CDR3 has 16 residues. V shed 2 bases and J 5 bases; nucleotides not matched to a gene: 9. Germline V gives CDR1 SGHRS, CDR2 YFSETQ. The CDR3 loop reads CASSFASGSIRETQYF. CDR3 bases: TGCGCCAGCAGCTTCGCTAGCGGGAGTATAAGGGAGACCCAGTACTTC.

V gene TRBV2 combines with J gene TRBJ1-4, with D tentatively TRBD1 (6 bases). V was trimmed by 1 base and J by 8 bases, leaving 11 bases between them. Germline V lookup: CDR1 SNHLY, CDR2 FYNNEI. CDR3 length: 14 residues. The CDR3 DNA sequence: TGTGCCAGCAGTGAAGACAGGGTTTACGAAAAACTGTTTTTT. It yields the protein CASSEDRVYEKLFF.

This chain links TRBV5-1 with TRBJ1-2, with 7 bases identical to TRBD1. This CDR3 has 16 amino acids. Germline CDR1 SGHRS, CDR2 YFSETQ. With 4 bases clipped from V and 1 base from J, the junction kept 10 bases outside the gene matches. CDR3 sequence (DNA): TGCGCCAGCAGCACCCCCGACAGGGAGGATAACTATGGCTACACCTTC. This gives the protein CASSTPDREDNYGYTF.

CDR3 sequence: CASSLGDWGYTF. The CDR3, as DNA: TGTGCCAGCAGTCTGGGGGATTGGGGCTACACCTTC. The chain links TRBV6-6 to TRBJ1-2; tentative D call: TRBD1 (5 bases). Looked up from germline, CDR1 is MNHNY and CDR2 is SVGAGI (reference sequence). There are 12 residues in the CDR3. The V gene lost 5 bases and the J gene lost 8 bases, with 12 bases spanning the gap.

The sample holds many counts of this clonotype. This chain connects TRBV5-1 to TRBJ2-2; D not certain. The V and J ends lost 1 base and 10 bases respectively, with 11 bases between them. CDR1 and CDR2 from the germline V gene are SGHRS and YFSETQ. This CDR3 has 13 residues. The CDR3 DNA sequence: TGCGCCAGCAGCTTGAATTACCGGGCGGAGCTGTTTTTT. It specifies CASSLNYRAELFF.

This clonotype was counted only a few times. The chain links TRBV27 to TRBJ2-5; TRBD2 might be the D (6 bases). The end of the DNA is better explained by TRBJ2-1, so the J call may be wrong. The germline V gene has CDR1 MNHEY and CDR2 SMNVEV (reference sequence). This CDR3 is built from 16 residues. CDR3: CASSLSADYSSGEQFF. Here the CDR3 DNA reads TGTGCCAGCAGTTTATCGGCGGACTACTCATCGGGTGAGCAGTTCTTC.

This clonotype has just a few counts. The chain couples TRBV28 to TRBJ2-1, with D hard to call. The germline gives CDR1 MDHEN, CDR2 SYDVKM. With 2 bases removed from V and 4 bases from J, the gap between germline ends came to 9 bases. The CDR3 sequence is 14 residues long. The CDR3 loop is CASSLTLRYNEQFF. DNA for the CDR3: TGTGCCAGCAGTTTAACGTTGCGGTACAATGAGCAGTTCTTC.

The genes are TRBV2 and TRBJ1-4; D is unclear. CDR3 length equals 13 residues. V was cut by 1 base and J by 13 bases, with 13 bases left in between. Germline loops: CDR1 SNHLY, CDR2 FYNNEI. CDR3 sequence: CASSEDRNSRLFF. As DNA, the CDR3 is TGTGCCAGCAGTGAAGATCGTAACAGTAGACTGTTTTTT.

The CDR3 nucleotides read TGCGCCAGCAGCTTGGCTAGCAAATTATACAATGAGCAGTTCTTC. This encodes CASSLASKLYNEQFF. The chain combines TRBV5-1 with TRBJ2-1, with a possible D match to TRBD2 (5 bases). Germline V gives CDR1 SGHRS, CDR2 YFSETQ. The ends were cut back, 0 bases at V and 4 bases at J, with 11 bases in the middle. The CDR3 has 15 amino acids.

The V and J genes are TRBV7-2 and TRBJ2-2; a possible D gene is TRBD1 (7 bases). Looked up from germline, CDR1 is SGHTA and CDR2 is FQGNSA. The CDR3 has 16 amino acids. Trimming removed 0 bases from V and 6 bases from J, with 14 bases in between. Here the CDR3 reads CASSLARQGGSGELFF. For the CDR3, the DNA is TGTGCCAGCAGCTTAGCGCGACAGGGAGGTTCCGGGGAGCTGTTTTTT.

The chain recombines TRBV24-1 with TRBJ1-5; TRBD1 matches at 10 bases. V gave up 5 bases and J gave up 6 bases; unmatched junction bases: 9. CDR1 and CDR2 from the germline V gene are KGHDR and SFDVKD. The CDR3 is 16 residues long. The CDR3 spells CATSGGDRGKSQPQHF. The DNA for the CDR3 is TGTGCCACCAGTGGCGGGGACAGGGGCAAATCTCAGCCCCAGCATTTT.

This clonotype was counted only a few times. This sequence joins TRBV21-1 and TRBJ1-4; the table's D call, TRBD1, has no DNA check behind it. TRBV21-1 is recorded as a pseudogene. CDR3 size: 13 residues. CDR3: CATQGGTNEKLFF. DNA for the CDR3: TGTGCCACCCAGGGGGGAACTAATGAAAAACTGTTTTTT.

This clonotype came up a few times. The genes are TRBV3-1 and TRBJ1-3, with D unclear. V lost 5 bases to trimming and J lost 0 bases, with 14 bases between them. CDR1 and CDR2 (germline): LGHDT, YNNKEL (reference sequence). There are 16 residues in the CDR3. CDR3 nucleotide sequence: TGTGCCAGCAGCTTCAGACCTCAGAGCTCTGGAAACACCATATATTTT. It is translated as CASSFRPQSSGNTIYF.

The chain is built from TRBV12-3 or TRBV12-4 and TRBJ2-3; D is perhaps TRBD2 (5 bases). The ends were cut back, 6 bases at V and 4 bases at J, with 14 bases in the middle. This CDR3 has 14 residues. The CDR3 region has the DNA TGTGCCAGCAGCGTGACTAAGGCGGCAGATACGCAGTATTTT. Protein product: CASSVTKAADTQYF.

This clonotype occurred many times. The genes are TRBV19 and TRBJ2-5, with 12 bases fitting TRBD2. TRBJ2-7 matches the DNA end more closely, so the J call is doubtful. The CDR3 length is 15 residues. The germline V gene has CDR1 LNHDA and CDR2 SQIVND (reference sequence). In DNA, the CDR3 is TGTGCCAGTAGTTACGGGACTAGCGGGTCCTACGAGCAGTACTTC. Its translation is CASSYGTSGSYEQYF.

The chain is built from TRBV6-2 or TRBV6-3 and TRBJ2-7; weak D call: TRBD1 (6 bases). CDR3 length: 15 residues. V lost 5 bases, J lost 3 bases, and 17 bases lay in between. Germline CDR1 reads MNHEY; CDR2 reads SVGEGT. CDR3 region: CASSIGQIVVYEQYF. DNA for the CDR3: TGTGCCAGCAGTATCGGACAGATCGTCGTCTACGAGCAGTACTTC.

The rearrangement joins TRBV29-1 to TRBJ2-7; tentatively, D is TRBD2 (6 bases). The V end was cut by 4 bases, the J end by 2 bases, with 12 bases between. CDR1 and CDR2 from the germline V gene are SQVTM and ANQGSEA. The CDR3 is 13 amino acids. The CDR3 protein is CSVVGGSPYEQYF. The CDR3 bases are TGCAGCGTTGTGGGGGGATCGCCCTACGAGCAGTACTTC.

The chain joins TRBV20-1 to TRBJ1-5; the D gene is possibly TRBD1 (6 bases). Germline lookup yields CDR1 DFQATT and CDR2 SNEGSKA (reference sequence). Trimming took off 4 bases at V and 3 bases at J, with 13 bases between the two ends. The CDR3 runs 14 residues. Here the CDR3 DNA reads TGCAGTGCTACCCGCGGGACACTCAATCAGCCCCAGCATTTT. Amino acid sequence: CSATRGTLNQPQHF.